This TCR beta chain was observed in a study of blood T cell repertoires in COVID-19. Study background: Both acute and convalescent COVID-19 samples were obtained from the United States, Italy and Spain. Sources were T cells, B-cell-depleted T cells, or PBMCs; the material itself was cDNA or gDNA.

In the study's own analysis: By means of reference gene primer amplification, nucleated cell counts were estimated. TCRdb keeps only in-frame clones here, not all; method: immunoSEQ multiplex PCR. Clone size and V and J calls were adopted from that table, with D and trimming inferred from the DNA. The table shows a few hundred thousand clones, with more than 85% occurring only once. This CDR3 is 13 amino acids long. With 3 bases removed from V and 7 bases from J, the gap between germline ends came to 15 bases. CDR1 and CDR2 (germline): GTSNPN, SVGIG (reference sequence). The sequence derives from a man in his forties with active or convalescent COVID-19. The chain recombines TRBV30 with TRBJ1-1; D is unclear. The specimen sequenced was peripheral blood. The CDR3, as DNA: TGTGCCTGGAGCCTAAAGGCCGGCGGTGAAGCTTTCTTT. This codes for CAWSLKAGGEAFF.